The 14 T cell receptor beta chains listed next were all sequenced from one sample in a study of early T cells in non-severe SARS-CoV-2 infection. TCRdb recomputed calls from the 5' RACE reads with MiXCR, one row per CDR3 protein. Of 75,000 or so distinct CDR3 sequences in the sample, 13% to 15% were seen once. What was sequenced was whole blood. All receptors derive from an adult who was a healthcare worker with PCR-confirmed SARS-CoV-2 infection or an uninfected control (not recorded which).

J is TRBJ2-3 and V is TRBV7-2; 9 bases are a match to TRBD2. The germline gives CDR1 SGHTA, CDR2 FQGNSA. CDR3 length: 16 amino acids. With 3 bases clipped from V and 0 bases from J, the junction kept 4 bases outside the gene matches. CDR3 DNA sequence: TGTGCCAGCAGCTTTACTAGCGGGCTTAGCACAGATACGCAGTATTTT. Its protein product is CASSFTSGLSTDTQYF. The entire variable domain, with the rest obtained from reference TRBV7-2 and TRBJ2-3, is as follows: GAGVSQSPSNKVTEKGKDVELRCDPISGHTALYWYRQSLGQGLEFLIYFQGNSAPDKSGLPSDRFSAERTGGSVSTLTIQRTQQEDSAVYLCASSFTSGLSTDTQYFGPGTRLTVL.

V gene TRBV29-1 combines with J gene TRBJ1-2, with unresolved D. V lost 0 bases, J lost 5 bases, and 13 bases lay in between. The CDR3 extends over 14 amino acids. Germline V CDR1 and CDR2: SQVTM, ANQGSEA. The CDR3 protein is CSVEDLRPAYGYTF. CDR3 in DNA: TGCAGCGTTGAAGATTTGAGACCGGCTTATGGCTACACCTTC. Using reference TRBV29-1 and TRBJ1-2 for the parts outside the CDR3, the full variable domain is SAVISQKPSRDICQRGTSLTIQCQVDSQVTMMFWYRQQPGQSLTLIATANQGSEATYESGFVIDKFPISRPNLTFSTLTVSNMSPEDSSIYLCSVEDLRPAYGYTFGSGTRLTVV.

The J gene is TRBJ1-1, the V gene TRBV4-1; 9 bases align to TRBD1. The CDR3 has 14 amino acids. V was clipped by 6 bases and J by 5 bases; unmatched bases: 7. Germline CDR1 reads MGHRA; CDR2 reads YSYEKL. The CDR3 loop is CASRHRDRETEAFF. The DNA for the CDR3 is TGCGCCAGCAGACACCGGGACAGGGAGACTGAAGCTTTCTTT.

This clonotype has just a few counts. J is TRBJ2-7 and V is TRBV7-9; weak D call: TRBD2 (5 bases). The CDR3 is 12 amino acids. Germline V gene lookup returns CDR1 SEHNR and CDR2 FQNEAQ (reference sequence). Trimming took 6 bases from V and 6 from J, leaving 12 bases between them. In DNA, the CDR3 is TGTGCCAGCAGGCGTCCGGGGAGCGAGCAGTACTTC. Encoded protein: CASRRPGSEQYF.

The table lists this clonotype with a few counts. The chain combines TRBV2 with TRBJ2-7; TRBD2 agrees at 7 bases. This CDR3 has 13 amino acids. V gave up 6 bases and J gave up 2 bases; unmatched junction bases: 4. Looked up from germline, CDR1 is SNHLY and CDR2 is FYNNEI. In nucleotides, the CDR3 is TGTGCCAGCAGAGGTCGGGGGGCCTACGAGCAGTACTTC. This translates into CASRGRGAYEQYF.

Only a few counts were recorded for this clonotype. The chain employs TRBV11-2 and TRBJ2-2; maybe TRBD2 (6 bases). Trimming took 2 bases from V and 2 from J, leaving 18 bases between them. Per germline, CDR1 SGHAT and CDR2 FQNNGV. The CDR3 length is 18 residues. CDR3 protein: CASSLSLFVGGNTGELFF. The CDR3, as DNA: TGTGCCAGCAGCTTATCTTTGTTTGTGGGAGGAAACACCGGGGAGCTGTTTTTT.

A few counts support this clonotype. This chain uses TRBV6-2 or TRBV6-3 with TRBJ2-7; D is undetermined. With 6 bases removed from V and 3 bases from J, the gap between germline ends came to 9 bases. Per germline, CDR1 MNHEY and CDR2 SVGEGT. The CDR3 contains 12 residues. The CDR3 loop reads CASSLHSYEQYF. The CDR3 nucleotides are TGTGCCAGCAGCCTCCATAGCTACGAGCAGTACTTC.

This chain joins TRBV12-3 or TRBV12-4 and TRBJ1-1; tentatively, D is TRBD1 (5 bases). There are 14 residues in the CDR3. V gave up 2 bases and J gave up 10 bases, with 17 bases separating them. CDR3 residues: CASSLSTPQGGAFF. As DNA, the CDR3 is TGTGCCAGCAGTTTAAGCACTCCCCAGGGTGGAGCTTTCTTT.

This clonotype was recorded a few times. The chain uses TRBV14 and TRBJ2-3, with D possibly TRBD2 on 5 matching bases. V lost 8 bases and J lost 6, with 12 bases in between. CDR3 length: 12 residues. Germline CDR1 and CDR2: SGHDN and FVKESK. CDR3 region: CASRDSGDTQYF. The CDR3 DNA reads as TGTGCCAGCCGTGACTCGGGGGATACGCAGTATTTT. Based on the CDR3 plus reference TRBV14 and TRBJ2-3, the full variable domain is EAGVTQFPSHSVIEKGQTVTLRCDPISGHDNLYWYRRVMGKEIKFLLHFVKESKQDESGMPNNRFLAERTGGTYSTLKVQPAELEDSGVYFCASRDSGDTQYFGPGTRLTVL.

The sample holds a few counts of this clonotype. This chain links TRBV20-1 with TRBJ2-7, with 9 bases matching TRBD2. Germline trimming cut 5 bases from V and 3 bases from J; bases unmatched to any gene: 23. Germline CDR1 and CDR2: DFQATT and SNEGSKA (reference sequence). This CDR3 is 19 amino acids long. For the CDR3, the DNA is TGCAGTGCTCCCCCCCATAGCCCGGGTAGCGGGAGAACGAGCTACGAGCAGTACTTC. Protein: CSAPPHSPGSGRTSYEQYF.

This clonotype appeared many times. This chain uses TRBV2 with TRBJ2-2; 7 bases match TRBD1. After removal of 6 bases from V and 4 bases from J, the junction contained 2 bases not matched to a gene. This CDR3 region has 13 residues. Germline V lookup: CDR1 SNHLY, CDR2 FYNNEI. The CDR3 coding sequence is TGTGCCAGCAGCCGACAGGGCACCGGGGAGCTGTTTTTT. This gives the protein CASSRQGTGELFF.

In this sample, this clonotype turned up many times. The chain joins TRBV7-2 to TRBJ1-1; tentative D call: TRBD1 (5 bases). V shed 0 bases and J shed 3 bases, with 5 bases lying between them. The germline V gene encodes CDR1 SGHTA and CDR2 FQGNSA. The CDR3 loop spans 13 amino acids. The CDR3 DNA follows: TGTGCCAGCAGCTTAGCGGGACACACTGAAGCTTTCTTT. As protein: CASSLAGHTEAFF.

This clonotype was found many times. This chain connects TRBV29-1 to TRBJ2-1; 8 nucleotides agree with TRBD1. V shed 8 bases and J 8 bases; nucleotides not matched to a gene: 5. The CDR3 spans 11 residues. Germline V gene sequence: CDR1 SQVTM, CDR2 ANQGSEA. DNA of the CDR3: TGCAGCTATGACAGGGGATATGAGCAGTTCTTC. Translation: CSYDRGYEQFF.

The CDR3 bases are TGTGCCTGGAGTGGGGGGCCCGCAGCCAAAAACATTCAGTACTTC. Protein: CAWSGGPAAKNIQYF. The gene calls are TRBV30 and TRBJ2-4; D might be TRBD1 (6 bases). Germline values: CDR1 GTSNPN, CDR2 SVGIG (reference sequence). This CDR3 spans 15 amino acids. V lost 1 base and J lost 0, with 10 bases in between.